Following are 10 T cell receptor beta chains from one sample sequenced in a study of blood T cell repertoires in COVID-19. Profiling relied on immunoSEQ multiplex PCR, and the TCRdb table lists in-frame clones only, not all of them. The sample includes around 280,000 clones, 87% of them seen just once. Sequencing was done on a sample of peripheral blood. These receptors were obtained from a woman aged 45-60 years who had recovered from COVID-19.

The V call is TRBV10-3, the J call TRBJ1-6; 7 bases are a match to TRBD1. CDR3 size: 14 residues. The V gene's germline CDR1 is ENHRY and CDR2 SYGVKD. V gave up 2 bases and J gave up 12 bases; unmatched junction bases: 7. The CDR3 DNA is TGTGCCATCAGTGAGGACAGGGCCCTTGAACCCCTCCACTTT. It is translated as CAISEDRALEPLHF.

The chain combines TRBV18 with TRBJ1-2; D unresolved. The CDR3 length is 17 residues. V lost 2 bases to trimming and J lost 6 bases, with 22 bases between them. Germline lookup yields CDR1 KGHSH and CDR2 LQKENI. This chain's CDR3 is CASSPTPTWSGRHGYTF. As DNA, the CDR3 is TGTGCCAGCTCACCAACCCCCACCTGGTCGGGGAGACATGGCTACACCTTC. Full variable domain (outside the CDR3, taken from reference TRBV18 and TRBJ1-2): NAGVMQNPRHLVRRRGQEARLRCSPMKGHSHVYWYRQLPEEGLKFMVYLQKENIIDESGMPKERFSAEFPKEGPSILRIQQVVRGDSAAYFCASSPTPTWSGRHGYTFGSGTRLTVV.

V usage is TRBV2 and J usage is TRBJ2-5, with a weak D call TRBD2 (6 bases). Germline lookup yields CDR1 SNHLY and CDR2 FYNNEI. The germline V and J ends were trimmed by 4 bases and 5 bases, with 11 bases remaining between them. The CDR3 loop spans 13 amino acids. The CDR3: CASSAGVRETQYF. CDR3 bases: TGTGCCAGCAGTGCGGGAGTCAGGGAGACCCAGTACTTC.

This clone was observed a handful of times. The rearrangement joins TRBV14 to TRBJ2-2; TRBD2 agrees at 8 bases. This CDR3 region has 15 residues. Per germline, CDR1 SGHDN and CDR2 FVKESK. With 2 bases clipped from V and 4 bases from J, the junction kept 3 bases outside the gene matches. CDR3 DNA: TGTGCCAGCAGCCAAAGCGCGGGGGGCACCGGGGAGCTGTTTTTT. Protein sequence: CASSQSAGGTGELFF.

V gene TRBV24-1 combines with J gene TRBJ2-3; D perhaps matches TRBD1 (5 bases). With 5 bases removed from V and 1 base from J, the gap between germline ends came to 6 bases. CDR1 and CDR2 (germline): KGHDR, SFDVKD. This CDR3 spans 13 amino acids. DNA for the CDR3: TGTGCCACCAGTGGGGGCGGCACAGATACGCAGTATTTT. Amino acid sequence: CATSGGGTDTQYF.

The chain joins TRBV5-1 to TRBJ2-7; 10 nucleotides line up with TRBD1. Trimming removed 1 base from V and 4 bases from J; junction bases left unmatched: 2. The germline V gene has CDR1 SGHRS and CDR2 YFSETQ. The CDR3 contains 14 residues. The DNA for the CDR3 is TGCGCCAGCAGCTTGAGACAGGGGGCGTACGAGCAGTACTTC. Protein: CASSLRQGAYEQYF.

V gene TRBV5-5 combines with J gene TRBJ2-7; possible D gene TRBD2, 6 bases. CDR3 length: 15 residues. Germline values: CDR1 SGHKS, CDR2 YYEKEE (reference sequence). Deletions cut 4 bases from V and 4 bases from J, with 18 bases between. The CDR3 DNA reads TGTGCCAGCAGCCAGACGGGACTCGGAAATTACGAGCAGTACTTC. Translating gives CASSQTGLGNYEQYF.

The chain has TRBV27 and TRBJ1-1; D remains ambiguous. This CDR3 is 14 amino acids long. Germline CDR1 MNHEY, CDR2 SMNVEV (reference sequence). V gave up 5 bases and J gave up 0 bases, with 10 bases separating them. The CDR3 DNA reads as TGTGCCAGCAGTCGTGCAGGTCTGAACACTGAAGCTTTCTTT. Translation gives CASSRAGLNTEAFF.

The chain uses TRBV28 and TRBJ2-3, with D possibly being TRBD1 (6 bases). V lost 5 bases to trimming and J lost 2 bases, with 11 bases between them. CDR3 length: 14 residues. Germline values: CDR1 MDHEN, CDR2 SYDVKM. Here the CDR3 reads CASSRQVSTDTQYF. DNA for the CDR3: TGTGCCAGCAGTCGACAGGTATCCACAGATACGCAGTATTTT. Drawing the rest from reference TRBV28 and TRBJ2-3, the complete variable domain is DVKVTQSSRYLVKRTGEKVFLECVQDMDHENMFWYRQDPGLGLRLIYFSYDVKMKEKGDIPEGYSVSREKKERFSLILESASTNQTSMYLCASSRQVSTDTQYFGPGTRLTVL.

The CDR3 is CASSYGTGATYGYTF. CDR3 nucleotide sequence: TGTGCCAGCAGTTATGGGACAGGGGCTACCTATGGCTACACCTTC. This chain joins TRBV6-2 or TRBV6-3 and TRBJ1-2, with 10 nucleotides matching TRBD1. This CDR3 comprises 15 residues. Trimming took 3 bases from V and 4 from J; bases not matched to a gene: 5. Germline CDR1 reads MNHEY; CDR2 reads SVGEGT.